The T cell receptor beta chain under discussion was sequenced for a study of control samples from healthy donors and cancer patients. The assay was immunoSEQ multiplex PCR, and TCRdb's table has in-frame clones only and misses some. The sample yields roughly 79,000 clones, around 84% seen once. The table lists this clone with a count of one. Germline V gene sequence: CDR1 MGHDK, CDR2 SYGVNS. This CDR3 spans 15 amino acids. The V end lost 1 base, the J end lost 4 bases, and 13 bases lay between the germline ends. The receptor was derived from a man aged 45-65 years in good health. The V gene is TRBV25-1, the J gene TRBJ1-2; D not certain. The sequenced material came from blood. The CDR3, as DNA: TGTGCCAGCAGTGAATTGGGTGTAGGAATCTATGGCTACACCTTC. Translation gives CASSELGVGIYGYTF.